This T cell receptor (beta chain) was captured in a study of blood T cell repertoires in COVID-19. For the study at large: Samples of COVID-19 (acute and convalescent) were obtained from the United States, Italy and Spain.

V gave up 5 bases and J gave up 2 bases; unmatched junction bases: 17. The CDR3 loop spans 18 amino acids. Germline assignment: CDR1 MDHEN and CDR2 SYDVKM. Generated by immunoSEQ multiplex PCR, the TCRdb table keeps only in-frame clones and is missing some. The table records around 83,000 clones, more than 85% of them present only once. The sequence was obtained from a man in his 70s with active or convalescent COVID-19. The V and J genes are TRBV28 and TRBJ1-2; 7 nucleotides align to TRBD1. The sample comprised peripheral blood. This CDR3 is CASSLPRGIKTPNYGYTF. In nucleotides, the CDR3 is TGTGCCAGCAGTCTCCCCAGGGGGATCAAAACCCCCAACTATGGCTACACCTTC.